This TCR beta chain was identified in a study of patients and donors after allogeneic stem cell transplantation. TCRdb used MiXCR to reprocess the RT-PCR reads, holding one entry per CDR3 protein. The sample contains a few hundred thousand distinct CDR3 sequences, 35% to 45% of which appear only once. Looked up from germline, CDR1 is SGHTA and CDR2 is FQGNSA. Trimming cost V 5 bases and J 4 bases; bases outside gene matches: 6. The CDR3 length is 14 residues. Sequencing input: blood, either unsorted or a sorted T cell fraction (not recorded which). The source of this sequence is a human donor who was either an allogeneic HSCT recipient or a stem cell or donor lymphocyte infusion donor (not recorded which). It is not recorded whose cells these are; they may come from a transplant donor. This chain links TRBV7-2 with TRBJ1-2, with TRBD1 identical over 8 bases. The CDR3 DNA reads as TGTGCCAGCAGCACAGGACAGGGTCCCTATGGCTACACCTTC. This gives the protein CASSTGQGPYGYTF.